The 8 T cell receptor beta chains reported below all come from one sample, sequenced in a study of cytomegalovirus exposure and HLA in healthy donors. PCR involved 60 Vbeta and 13 Jbeta primers. Clones were sequenced by immunoSEQ multiplex PCR, and TCRdb holds only the in-frame ones, with some missing. The sample consists of some 200,000 clones, about 89% of them appearing once. What was sequenced was PBMCs. The receptor set was obtained from a woman between 18 and 29 years old in good health and CMV-seronegative.

V and J are TRBV10-1 and TRBJ2-1, with TRBD2 identical over 10 bases. This CDR3 region has 15 residues. The germline gives CDR1 WNHNN, CDR2 SYGVQD (reference sequence). V gave up 6 bases and J gave up 2 bases; unmatched junction bases: 4. In DNA form, the CDR3 reads TGCGCCAGCAGCAAACTAGCGGGAACCTACAATGAGCAGTTCTTC. It encodes CASSKLAGTYNEQFF.

Details on this clone: The same CDR3 arises from other DNA sequences in this sample as well. The chain is built from TRBV7-8 and TRBJ2-3; 12 bases are a match to TRBD2. The CDR3 contains 16 residues. The trim removed 1 base at V and 4 bases at J, leaving 3 bases unmatched. Germline lookup yields CDR1 SGHVS and CDR2 FQNEAQ. CDR3 in amino acids: CASSLGLAGGADTQYF. CDR3 nucleotides: TGTGCCAGCAGCTTAGGTCTAGCGGGAGGGGCAGATACGCAGTATTTT.

This chain joins TRBV14 and TRBJ2-3; TRBD2 might be the D (5 bases). The V gene lost 1 base and the J gene lost 2 bases, with 13 bases spanning the gap. The CDR3 consists of 16 residues. Germline-derived CDR1 and CDR2 are SGHDN and FVKESK. CDR3 DNA sequence: TGTGCCAGCAGCCAAGTCAAAGGACTGAACACAGATACGCAGTATTTT. Its protein is CASSQVKGLNTDTQYF.

The chain couples TRBV4-3 to TRBJ2-5; the D gene is possibly TRBD1 (5 bases). The end of the DNA aligns better with TRBJ2-7, so the J call may be wrong. The CDR3 runs to 14 residues. The germline V gene has CDR1 LGHNA and CDR2 YSLEER. CDR3 loop: CASSQGSQGYEQYF. CDR3 in DNA: TGCGCCAGCAGCCAAGGGTCGCAGGGCTACGAGCAGTACTTC.

V usage is TRBV25-1 and J usage is TRBJ2-5, with D possibly matching TRBD1 (5 bases). Germline loops: CDR1 MGHDK, CDR2 SYGVNS. V dropped 2 bases and J dropped 1 base, with 17 bases sitting between them. There are 17 residues in the CDR3. The DNA for the CDR3 is TGTGCCAGCAGTGAAGATGGCGTCAGGGTAGTCCAAGAGACCCAGTACTTC. Translated: CASSEDGVRVVQETQYF. The complete variable domain, with remaining parts taken from reference TRBV25-1 and TRBJ2-5, reads EADIYQTPRYLVIGTGKKITLECSQTMGHDKMYWYQQDPGMELHLIHYSYGVNSTEKGDLSSESTVSRIRTEHFPLTLESARPSHTSQYLCASSEDGVRVVQETQYFGPGTRLLVL.

The V gene is TRBV6-5, the J gene TRBJ1-3; D unclear. Germline V CDR1 and CDR2: MNHEY, SVGAGI. V shed 2 bases and J shed 0 bases, with 11 bases lying between them. This CDR3 region has 16 residues. CDR3 bases: TGTGCCAGCAGTTACGTTCGCGGAAGCTCTGGAAACACCATATATTTT. Translation gives CASSYVRGSSGNTIYF.

The V gene is TRBV4-2, the J gene TRBJ1-2; 7 positions match TRBD1. This CDR3 comprises 17 residues. Germline trimming cut 4 bases from V and 3 bases from J; bases unmatched to any gene: 14. The germline gives CDR1 LGHNA, CDR2 YNFKEQ. The CDR3 DNA sequence: TGTGCCAGCAGCCTCTCCTACCGGGACAGCAATTACTATGGCTACACCTTC. Translating it yields CASSLSYRDSNYYGYTF.

This chain links TRBV5-1 with TRBJ2-1; unclear D gene. Trimming took off 0 bases at V and 4 bases at J, with 8 bases between the two ends. CDR3 size: 14 residues. Germline V gene lookup returns CDR1 SGHRS and CDR2 YFSETQ. DNA for the CDR3: TGCGCCAGCAGCTTGGAGACATCTTACAATGAGCAGTTCTTC. It encodes CASSLETSYNEQFF.